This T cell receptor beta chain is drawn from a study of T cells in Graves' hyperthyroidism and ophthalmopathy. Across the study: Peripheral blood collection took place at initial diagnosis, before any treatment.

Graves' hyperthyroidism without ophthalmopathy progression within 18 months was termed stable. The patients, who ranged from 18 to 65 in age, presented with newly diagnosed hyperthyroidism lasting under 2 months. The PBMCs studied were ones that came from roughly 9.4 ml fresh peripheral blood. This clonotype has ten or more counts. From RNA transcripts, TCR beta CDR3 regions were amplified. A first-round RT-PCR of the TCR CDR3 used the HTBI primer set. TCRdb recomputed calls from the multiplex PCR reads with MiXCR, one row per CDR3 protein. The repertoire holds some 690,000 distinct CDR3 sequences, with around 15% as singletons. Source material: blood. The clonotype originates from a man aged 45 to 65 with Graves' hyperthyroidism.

The CDR3 bases are TGTGCCAGCAGCCACAGGGGGCTTAATCAGCCCCAGCATTTT. Translating gives CASSHRGLNQPQHF. This chain connects TRBV3-1 to TRBJ1-5, with 8 positions matching TRBD1. The CDR3 totals 14 residues. With 3 bases clipped from V and 4 bases from J, the junction kept 2 bases outside the gene matches. Germline CDR1 is LGHDT and CDR2 is YNNKEL (reference sequence).